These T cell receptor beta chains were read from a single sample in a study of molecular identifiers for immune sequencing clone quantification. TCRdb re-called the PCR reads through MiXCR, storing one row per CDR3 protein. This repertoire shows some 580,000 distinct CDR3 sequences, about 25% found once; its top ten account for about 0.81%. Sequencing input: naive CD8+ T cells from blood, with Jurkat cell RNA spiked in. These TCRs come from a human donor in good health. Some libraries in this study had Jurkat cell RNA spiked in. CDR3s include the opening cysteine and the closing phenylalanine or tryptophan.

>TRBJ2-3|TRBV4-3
CASSQDLAGEGADTQYF
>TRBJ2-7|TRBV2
CASSEAGGHFYEQYF
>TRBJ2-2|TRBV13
CASSEAGQNTGELFF
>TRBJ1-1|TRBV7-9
CASSLSFRGGTEAFF
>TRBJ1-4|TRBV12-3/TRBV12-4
CASSSGQENEKLFF
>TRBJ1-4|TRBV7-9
CASSPGVGEKLFF
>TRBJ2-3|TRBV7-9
CASSLQGVVTDTQYF
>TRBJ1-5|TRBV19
CATRGGVGQPQHF
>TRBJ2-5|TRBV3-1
CASNNGLEETQYF
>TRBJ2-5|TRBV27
CASSPATYQEAQYF
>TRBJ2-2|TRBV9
CASSVGGRATGELFF
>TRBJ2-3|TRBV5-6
CASSWALAGVTDTQYF
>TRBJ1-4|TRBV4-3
CASSQDTSPSEKLLF
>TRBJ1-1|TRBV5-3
CSSSLGAGPEAFF
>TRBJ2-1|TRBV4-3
CASSQDRNSGAYNEQFF
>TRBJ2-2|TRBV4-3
CASSQDPRALGTGELFF
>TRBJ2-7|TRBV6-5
CASSYIATTYEQYF
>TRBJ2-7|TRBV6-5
CASSSGTSGRDEQYF
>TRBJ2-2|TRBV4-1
CASSQEYGTFANTGELFF
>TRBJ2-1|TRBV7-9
CASSLEPSGREREQFF
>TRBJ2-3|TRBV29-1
CSVEEGTGQGRPYTQYF
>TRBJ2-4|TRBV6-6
CASRRPQGLAKNIQYF
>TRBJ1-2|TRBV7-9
CASSQAGDPNYGYTF
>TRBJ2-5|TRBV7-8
CASSFLSGGETQYF
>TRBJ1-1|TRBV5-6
CASSLSQGEVLGTEAFF
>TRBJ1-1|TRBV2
CASSENWGQGSNTEAFF
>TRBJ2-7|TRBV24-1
CATSDSGAFMGQYF
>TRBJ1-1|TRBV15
CATSPGTGRLDTEAFF
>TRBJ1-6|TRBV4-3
CASSHDTTGQGYNSPLHF
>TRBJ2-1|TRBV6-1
CASSEAGLAGVIYNEQFF
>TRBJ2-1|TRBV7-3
CASSFTSGTGDNEQFF
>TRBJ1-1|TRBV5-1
CARRREQGNPEAFF
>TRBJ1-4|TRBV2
CASSVTDPNEKLFF
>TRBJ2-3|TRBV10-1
CASSLFRDKDGGTQYF
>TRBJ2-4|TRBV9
CASKIGRVMNKNIQYF
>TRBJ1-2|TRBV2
CASLGTGDYGYTF
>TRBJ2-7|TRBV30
CAWSGFRGSEQYF
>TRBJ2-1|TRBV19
CASSISSRGLGNEQFF
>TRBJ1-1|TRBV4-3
CASSQARGFVGEAFF
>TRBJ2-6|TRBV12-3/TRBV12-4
CASSLPASGANVLTF
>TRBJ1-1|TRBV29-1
CSVEVPEAFF
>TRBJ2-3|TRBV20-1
CSARDLGTPVWDTQYF
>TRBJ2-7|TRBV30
CAWSDNSHSEQYF
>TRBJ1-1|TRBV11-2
CASSLAPVAFF
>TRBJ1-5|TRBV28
CASGPARGPRSNQPQHF
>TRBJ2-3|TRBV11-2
CASSFPLIEDTQYF
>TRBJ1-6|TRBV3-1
CASSQERFTYNSPLHF
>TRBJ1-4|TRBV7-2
CASSLVYSTNEKLFF
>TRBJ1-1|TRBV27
CASSLRLPNTEAFF
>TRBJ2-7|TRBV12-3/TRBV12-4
CASSLLQGREQYF
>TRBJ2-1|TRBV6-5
CASSYSSLGGYNEQFF
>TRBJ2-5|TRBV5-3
CASSWEGGAMETQYF
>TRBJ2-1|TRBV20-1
CSAPPHIANEQFF
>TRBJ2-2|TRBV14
CASSQDFKTGELFF
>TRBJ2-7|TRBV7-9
CASSLVPAYEQYF
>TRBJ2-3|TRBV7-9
CASGGQLGSSTDTQYF
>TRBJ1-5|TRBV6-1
CASSEGRGSSQPQHF
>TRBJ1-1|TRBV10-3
CAIGGPPPTEAFF